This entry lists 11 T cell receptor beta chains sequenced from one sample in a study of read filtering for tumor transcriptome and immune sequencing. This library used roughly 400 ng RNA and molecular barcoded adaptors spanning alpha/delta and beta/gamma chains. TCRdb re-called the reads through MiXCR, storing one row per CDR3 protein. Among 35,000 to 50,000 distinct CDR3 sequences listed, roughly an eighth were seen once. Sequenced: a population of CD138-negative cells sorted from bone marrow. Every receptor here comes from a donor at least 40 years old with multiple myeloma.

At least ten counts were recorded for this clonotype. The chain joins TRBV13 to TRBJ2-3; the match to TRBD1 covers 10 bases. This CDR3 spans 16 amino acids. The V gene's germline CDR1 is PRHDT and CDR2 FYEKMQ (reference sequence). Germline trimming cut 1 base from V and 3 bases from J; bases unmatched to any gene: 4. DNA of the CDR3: TGTGCCAGCAGCTTAGTCCGGACAGGGGGAACAGATACGCAGTATTTT. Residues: CASSLVRTGGTDTQYF.

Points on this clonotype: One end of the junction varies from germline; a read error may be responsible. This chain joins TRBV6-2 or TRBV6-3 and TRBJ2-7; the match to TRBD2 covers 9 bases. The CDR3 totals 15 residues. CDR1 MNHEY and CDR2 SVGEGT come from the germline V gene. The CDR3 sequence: CASSYGLAGSYELYF. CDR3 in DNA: TGTGCCAGCAGCTACGGTCTAGCGGGGTCATACGAGCTGTACTTC.

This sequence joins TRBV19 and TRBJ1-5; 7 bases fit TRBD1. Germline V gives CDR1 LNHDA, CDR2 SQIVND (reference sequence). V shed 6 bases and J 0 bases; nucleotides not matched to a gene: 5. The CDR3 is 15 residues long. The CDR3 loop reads CASRRGQLSNQPQHF. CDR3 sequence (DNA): TGTGCCAGTAGGAGGGGACAGCTTAGCAATCAGCCCCAGCATTTT.

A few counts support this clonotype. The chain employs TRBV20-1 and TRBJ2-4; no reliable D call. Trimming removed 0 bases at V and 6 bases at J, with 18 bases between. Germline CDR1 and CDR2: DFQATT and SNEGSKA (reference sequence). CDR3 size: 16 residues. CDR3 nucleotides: TGCAGTGCTAGAGATCCGAGGACGGGTTTTAGAAACATTCAGTACTTC. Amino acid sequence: CSARDPRTGFRNIQYF.

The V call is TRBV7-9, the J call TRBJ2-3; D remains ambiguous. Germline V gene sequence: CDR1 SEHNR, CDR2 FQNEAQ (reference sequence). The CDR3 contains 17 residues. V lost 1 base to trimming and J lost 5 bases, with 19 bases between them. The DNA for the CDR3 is TGTGCCAGCAGCTTAGAAGTTGGGCGTGGAGTTTTAGATACGCAGTATTTT. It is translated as CASSLEVGRGVLDTQYF.

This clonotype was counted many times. The CDR3 protein is CASMKQGSYNEQFF. DNA of the CDR3: TGTGCCAGCATGAAACAGGGGTCCTACAATGAGCAGTTCTTC. The V call is TRBV6-5, the J call TRBJ2-1; 7 nucleotides match TRBD1. Germline V gives CDR1 MNHEY, CDR2 SVGAGI. The CDR3 has 14 residues. Unmatched junction bases numbered 4, after V lost 7 bases and J lost 1 base.

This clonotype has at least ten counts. The CDR3 DNA sequence: TGTGCCAGCACTAACGACAGGGGAAGGGCAGATACGCAGTATTTT. Protein: CASTNDRGRADTQYF. This sequence joins TRBV2 and TRBJ2-3; the match to TRBD1 covers 8 bases. CDR1 SNHLY and CDR2 FYNNEI come from the germline V gene. The V segment lost 7 bases and the J segment 4 bases; nucleotides outside the gene matches: 10. The CDR3 covers 15 residues.

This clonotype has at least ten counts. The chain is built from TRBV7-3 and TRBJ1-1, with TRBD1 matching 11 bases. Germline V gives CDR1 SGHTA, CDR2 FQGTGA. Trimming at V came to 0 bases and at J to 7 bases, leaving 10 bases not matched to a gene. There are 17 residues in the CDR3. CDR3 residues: CASSLTHSGTGGIEAFF. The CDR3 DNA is TGTGCCAGCAGCTTAACCCACTCTGGGACAGGGGGTATTGAAGCTTTCTTT.

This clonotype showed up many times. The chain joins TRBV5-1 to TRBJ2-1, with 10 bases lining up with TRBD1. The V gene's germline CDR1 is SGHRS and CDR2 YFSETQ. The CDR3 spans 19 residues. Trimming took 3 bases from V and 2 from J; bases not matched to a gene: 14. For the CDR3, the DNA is TGCGCCAGCAGCTGGGATATAAGACCTGACAGGGGGCCCTACAATGAGCAGTTCTTC. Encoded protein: CASSWDIRPDRGPYNEQFF.

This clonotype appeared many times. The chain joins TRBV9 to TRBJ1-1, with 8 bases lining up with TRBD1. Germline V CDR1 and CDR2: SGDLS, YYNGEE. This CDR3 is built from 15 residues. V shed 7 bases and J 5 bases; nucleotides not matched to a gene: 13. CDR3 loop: CASGQGALGRTEAFF. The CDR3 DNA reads TGTGCCAGCGGGCAGGGGGCGTTAGGAAGAACTGAAGCTTTCTTT.

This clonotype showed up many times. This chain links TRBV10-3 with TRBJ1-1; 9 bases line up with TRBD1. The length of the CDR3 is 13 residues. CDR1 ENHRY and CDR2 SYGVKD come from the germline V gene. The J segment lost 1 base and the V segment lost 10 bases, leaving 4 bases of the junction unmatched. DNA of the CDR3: TGTGCCAGCACAGGGGGCCCGAACACTGAAGCTTTCTTT. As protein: CASTGGPNTEAFF.